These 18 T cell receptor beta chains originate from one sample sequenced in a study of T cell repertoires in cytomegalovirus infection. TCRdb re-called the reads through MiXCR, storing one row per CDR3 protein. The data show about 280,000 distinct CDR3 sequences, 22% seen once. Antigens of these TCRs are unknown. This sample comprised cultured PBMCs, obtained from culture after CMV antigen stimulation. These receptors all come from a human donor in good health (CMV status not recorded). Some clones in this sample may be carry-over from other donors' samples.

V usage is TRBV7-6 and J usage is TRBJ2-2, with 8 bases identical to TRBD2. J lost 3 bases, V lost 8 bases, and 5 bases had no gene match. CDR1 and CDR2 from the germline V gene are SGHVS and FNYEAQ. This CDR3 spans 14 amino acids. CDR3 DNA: TGTGCCAGCGCGGGGGGAGACTACACCGGGGAGCTGTTTTTT. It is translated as CASAGGDYTGELFF.

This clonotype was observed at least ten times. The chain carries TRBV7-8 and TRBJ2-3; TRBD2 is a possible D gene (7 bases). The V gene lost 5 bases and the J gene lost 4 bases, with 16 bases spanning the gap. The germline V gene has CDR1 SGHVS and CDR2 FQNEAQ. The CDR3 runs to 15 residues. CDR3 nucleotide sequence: TGTGCCAGCAGCGTAGGGGGGGGAGGGGCAGATACGCAGTATTTT. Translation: CASSVGGGGADTQYF.

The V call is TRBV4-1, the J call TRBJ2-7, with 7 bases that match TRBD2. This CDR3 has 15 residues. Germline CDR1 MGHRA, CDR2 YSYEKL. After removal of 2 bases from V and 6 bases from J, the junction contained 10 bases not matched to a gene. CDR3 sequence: CASSQSNGLVGEQYF. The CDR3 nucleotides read TGCGCCAGCAGCCAATCGAATGGACTAGTAGGCGAGCAGTACTTC.

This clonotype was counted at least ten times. For the CDR3, the DNA is TGTGCCAGCAGCTTATTCGGGACTGCCTCTGCAACTAATGAAAAACTGTTTTTT. Residues: CASSLFGTASATNEKLFF. The V call is TRBV7-9, the J call TRBJ1-4; tentatively, D is TRBD1 (5 bases). The CDR3 consists of 18 residues. Germline-derived CDR1 and CDR2 are SEHNR and FQNEAQ (reference sequence). With 2 bases removed from V and 0 bases from J, the gap between germline ends came to 16 bases.

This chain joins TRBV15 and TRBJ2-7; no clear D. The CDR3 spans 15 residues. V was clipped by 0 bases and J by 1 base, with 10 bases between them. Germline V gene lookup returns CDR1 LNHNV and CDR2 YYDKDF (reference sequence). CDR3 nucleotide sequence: TGTGCCACCAGCAGAGATCTAGGCAGTTCCTACGAGCAGTACTTC. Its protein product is CATSRDLGSSYEQYF.

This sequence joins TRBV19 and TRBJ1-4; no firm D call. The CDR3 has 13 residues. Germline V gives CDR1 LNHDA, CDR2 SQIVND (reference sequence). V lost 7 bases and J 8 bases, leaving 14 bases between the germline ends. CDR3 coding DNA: TGTGCCAGTACATGGAAGGGCGGGGAAAAACTGTTTTTT. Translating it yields CASTWKGGEKLFF.

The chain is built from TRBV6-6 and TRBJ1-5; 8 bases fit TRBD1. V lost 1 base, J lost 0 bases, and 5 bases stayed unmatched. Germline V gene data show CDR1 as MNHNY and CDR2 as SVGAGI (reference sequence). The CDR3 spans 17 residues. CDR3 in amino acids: CASSYWAGGNSNQPQHF. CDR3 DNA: TGTGCCAGCAGTTACTGGGCAGGGGGCAATAGCAATCAGCCCCAGCATTTT.

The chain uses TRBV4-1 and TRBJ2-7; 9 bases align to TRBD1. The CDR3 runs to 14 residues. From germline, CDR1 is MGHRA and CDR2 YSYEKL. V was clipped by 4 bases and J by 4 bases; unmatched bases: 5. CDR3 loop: CASSPGQGLYEQYF. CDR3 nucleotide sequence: TGCGCCAGCAGCCCGGGACAGGGTTTATACGAGCAGTACTTC.

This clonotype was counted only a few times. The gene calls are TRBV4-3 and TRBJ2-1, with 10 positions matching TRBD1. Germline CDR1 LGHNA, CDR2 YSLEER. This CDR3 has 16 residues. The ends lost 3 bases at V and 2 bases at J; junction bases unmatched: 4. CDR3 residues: CASSQGQGPPYNEQFF. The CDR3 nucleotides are TGCGCCAGCAGCCAGGGACAGGGGCCTCCCTACAATGAGCAGTTCTTC.

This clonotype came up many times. The CDR3: CASSLGRFLGANVLTF. CDR3 in DNA: TGTGCCAGCAGCTTAGGCAGGTTTCTTGGGGCCAACGTCCTGACTTTC. The chain recombines TRBV11-2 with TRBJ2-6; D uncertain. This CDR3 spans 16 amino acids. Germline lookup yields CDR1 SGHAT and CDR2 FQNNGV. V lost 1 base and J 3 bases, leaving 10 bases between the germline ends.

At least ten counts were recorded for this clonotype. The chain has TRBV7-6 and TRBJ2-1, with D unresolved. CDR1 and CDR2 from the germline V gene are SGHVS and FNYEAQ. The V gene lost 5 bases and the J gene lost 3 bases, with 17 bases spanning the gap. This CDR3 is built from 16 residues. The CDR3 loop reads CASSPLGLLNYNEQFF. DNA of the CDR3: TGTGCCAGCAGCCCACTCGGCCTCCTCAACTACAATGAGCAGTTCTTC.

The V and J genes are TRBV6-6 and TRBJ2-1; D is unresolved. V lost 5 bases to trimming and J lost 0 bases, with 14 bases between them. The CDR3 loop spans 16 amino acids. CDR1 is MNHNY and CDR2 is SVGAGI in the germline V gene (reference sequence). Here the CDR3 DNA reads TGTGCCAGCAGTGCCAGACATCTTTTCTCCTACAATGAGCAGTTCTTC. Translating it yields CASSARHLFSYNEQFF.

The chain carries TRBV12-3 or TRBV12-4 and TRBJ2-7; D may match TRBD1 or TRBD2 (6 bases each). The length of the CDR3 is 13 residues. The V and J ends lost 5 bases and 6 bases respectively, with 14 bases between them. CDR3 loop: CASSRGGQGEQYV. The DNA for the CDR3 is TGTGCCAGCAGTCGTGGGGGGCAAGGCGAGCAGTACGTC.

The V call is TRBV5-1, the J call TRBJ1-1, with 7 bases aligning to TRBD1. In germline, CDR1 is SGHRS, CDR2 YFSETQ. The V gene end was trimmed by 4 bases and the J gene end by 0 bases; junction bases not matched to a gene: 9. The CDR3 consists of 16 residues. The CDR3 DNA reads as TGCGCCAGCAGCCATAACCGACAGGGTATGAACACTGAAGCTTTCTTT. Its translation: CASSHNRQGMNTEAFF.

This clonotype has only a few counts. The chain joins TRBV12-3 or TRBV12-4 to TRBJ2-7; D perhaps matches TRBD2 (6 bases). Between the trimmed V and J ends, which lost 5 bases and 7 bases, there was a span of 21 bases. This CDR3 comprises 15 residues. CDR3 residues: CASSRTGTGVEEQYF. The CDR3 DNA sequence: TGTGCCAGCAGTAGGACCGGGACGGGGGTAGAAGAGCAGTACTTC.

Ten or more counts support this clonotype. For the CDR3, the DNA is TGTGCCAGCACTTTGGGGAGGAGAGATACGCAGTATTTT. It codes for CASTLGRRDTQYF. V is TRBV7-2 and J is TRBJ2-3; the D gene is possibly TRBD2 (6 bases). Germline values: CDR1 SGHTA, CDR2 FQGNSA. Trimming removed 7 bases at V and 5 bases at J, with 13 bases between. The CDR3 has 13 amino acids.

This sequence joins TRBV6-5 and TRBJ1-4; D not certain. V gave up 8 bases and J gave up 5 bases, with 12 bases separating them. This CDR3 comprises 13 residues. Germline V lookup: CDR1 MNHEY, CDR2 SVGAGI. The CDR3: CASGDRDNEKLFF. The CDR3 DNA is TGTGCCAGCGGAGACCGAGACAATGAAAAACTGTTTTTT.

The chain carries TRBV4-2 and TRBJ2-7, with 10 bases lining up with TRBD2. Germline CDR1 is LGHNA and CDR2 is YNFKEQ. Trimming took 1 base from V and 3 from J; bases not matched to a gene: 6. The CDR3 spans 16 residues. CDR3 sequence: CASSQGLAGEFYEQYF. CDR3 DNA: TGTGCCAGCAGCCAAGGGCTAGCGGGAGAGTTCTACGAGCAGTACTTC.